Each of the 25 T cell receptor beta chains below was sequenced from the same sample in a study of T cells after yellow fever vaccination (dated by TCRdb to between 2019 and 2020). Library generation was performed with 5' RACE. Sequenced on an Illumina HiSeq 2500. Through fastp at Q25 and MiXCR, TCRdb rebuilt clones from the public reads, retaining in-frame beta chains. Every distinct CDR3 protein forms one entry, paired with its most common genes and DNA. A total of 10,000 or so distinct CDR3 sequences appear in this sample, approximately 5.3% of them only once. The biggest ten clones account for roughly 0.9% of the sample. Reading the label with the study, this specimen's treatment or condition is: live attenuated yellow fever vaccine strain. The specimen comprised PBMCs, either bulk or a sorted T-cell subset (CD4+, CD8+, memory, or dextramer-sorted; not recorded which), sampled on the day of the yellow fever booster vaccination. These TCRs come from a man younger than 45 who received the YFV17D yellow fever vaccine.

The table lists this clonotype with many counts. The V gene is TRBV3-1, the J gene TRBJ1-2; no reliable D call. Trimming pared 1 base from V and 3 bases from J, leaving 9 bases between. The CDR3 sequence is 14 residues long. Per germline, CDR1 LGHDT and CDR2 YNNKEL (reference sequence). The CDR3 is CASSQGGWDYGYTF. In DNA form, the CDR3 reads TGTGCCAGCAGCCAAGGAGGTTGGGACTATGGCTACACCTTC.

Judged by abundance, this clonotype is medium-sized. V and J are TRBV20-1 and TRBJ2-3; TRBD1 is a possible D gene (5 bases). CDR3 length: 10 residues. With 5 bases removed from V and 6 bases from J, the gap between germline ends came to 6 bases. The germline V gene has CDR1 DFQATT and CDR2 SNEGSKA (reference sequence). The CDR3 sequence: CSAGADTQYF. CDR3 bases: TGCAGTGCTGGGGCGGATACGCAGTATTTT.

This clonotype has at least ten counts. CDR3 nucleotides: TGTGCCATCAGTGGGCAGGGGGATTTATCCTACGAGCAGTACTTC. Its protein is CAISGQGDLSYEQYF. The J gene is TRBJ2-7, the V gene TRBV10-3; 7 bases are a match to TRBD1. Unmatched junction bases numbered 7, after V lost 4 bases and J lost 1 base. This CDR3 spans 15 amino acids. From germline, CDR1 is ENHRY and CDR2 SYGVKD.

At least ten counts were recorded for this clonotype. V is TRBV2 and J is TRBJ2-7, with a tentative D call TRBD1 (6 bases). The germline V gene encodes CDR1 SNHLY and CDR2 FYNNEI. The germline V and J ends were trimmed by 7 bases and 0 bases, with 10 bases remaining between them. This CDR3 has 13 amino acids. Written as DNA, the CDR3 is TGTGCCAGCATGTGGGACACCTCCTACGAGCAGTACTTC. The encoded protein is CASMWDTSYEQYF.

The sample holds many counts of this clonotype. This chain joins TRBV28 and TRBJ2-7, with D possibly being TRBD1 (5 bases). From germline, CDR1 is MDHEN and CDR2 SYDVKM. The V and J ends lost 6 bases and 2 bases respectively, with 8 bases between them. The CDR3 runs 12 residues. For the CDR3, the DNA is TGTGCCAGCAGACAGGCAGCCTACGAGCAGTACTTC. Its protein product is CASRQAAYEQYF.

The table lists this clonotype with many counts. The chain uses TRBV18 and TRBJ2-1, with 8 bases lining up with TRBD1. Trimming cost V 3 bases and J 2 bases; bases outside gene matches: 3. CDR3 length: 15 residues. Germline CDR1 is KGHSH and CDR2 is LQKENI. The DNA for the CDR3 is TGTGCCAGCTCACCTCCGGGACAGGCCTACAATGAGCAGTTCTTC. Translating it yields CASSPPGQAYNEQFF.

Comments on this clonotype: An end of the junction differs from the germline gene, which may be a read error. The genes are TRBV7-2 and TRBJ2-1; 8 nucleotides line up with TRBD1. The CDR3 has 11 amino acids. The germline gives CDR1 SGHTA, CDR2 FQGNSA. CDR3 sequence (DNA): TGTGCCAGCAGCTTACAGGGGGCGGCGGTCTTC. Translation: CASSLQGAAVF.

This clonotype was observed many times. The chain has TRBV10-3 and TRBJ2-1, with TRBD2 matching 8 bases. Losses at the gene ends were 3 bases for V and 7 bases for J; bases not matched to a gene: 11. The CDR3 spans 16 residues. Germline V gene data show CDR1 as ENHRY and CDR2 as SYGVKD. DNA for the CDR3: TGTGCCATCAGTGACCCGGGACTAGGAAGGGGTAATGAGCAGTTCTTC. It encodes CAISDPGLGRGNEQFF.

This clonotype was counted at least ten times. CDR3 nucleotide sequence: TGTGCCTGGAGTGGCCCGGGGGCCGCGGCTCAGCCCCAGCATTTT. It translates to CAWSGPGAAAQPQHF. The chain joins TRBV30 to TRBJ1-5; TRBD1 might be the D (6 bases). The V end lost 1 base, the J end lost 6 bases, and 16 bases lay between the germline ends. The CDR3 is 15 residues long. CDR1 and CDR2 (germline): GTSNPN, SVGIG (reference sequence).

By sample share, this clonotype is medium-sized. The genes are TRBV5-6 and TRBJ1-5; D call uncertain. The CDR3 is 15 residues long. The V gene lost 0 bases and the J gene lost 3 bases, with 10 bases spanning the gap. Germline-derived CDR1 and CDR2 are SGHDT and YYEEEE. CDR3 DNA: TGTGCCAGCAGCTTGGCCCGGCAGCCCAATCAGCCCCAGCATTTT. Protein sequence: CASSLARQPNQPQHF.

This clonotype rates as medium-sized (0.01 to 0.1%). V usage is TRBV12-3 or TRBV12-4 and J usage is TRBJ2-1; the D is unclear. This CDR3 is built from 11 residues. V was trimmed by 5 bases and J by 3 bases, leaving 2 bases between them. DNA of the CDR3: TGTGCCAGCAGTGGCTACAATGAGCAGTTCTTC. The encoded protein is CASSGYNEQFF.

The table lists this clonotype with many counts. The chain links TRBV6-2 or TRBV6-3 to TRBJ2-5, with a tentative D call TRBD2 (5 bases). The CDR3 spans 15 residues. CDR1 and CDR2 from the germline V gene are MNHEY and SVGEGT. Trimming took 6 bases from V and 7 from J, leaving 21 bases between them. In nucleotides, the CDR3 is TGTGCCAGCAGAGTTATGGCCGCCGATGGAGGGACCCAGTACTTC. Protein product: CASRVMAADGGTQYF.

This clonotype is deemed medium-sized. This chain connects TRBV7-3 to TRBJ1-2; no clear D gene. The CDR3 length is 14 residues. CDR1 and CDR2 from the germline V gene are SGHTA and FQGTGA. V lost 1 base, J lost 4 bases, and 10 bases lay in between. The CDR3 sequence is CASSLNGKGYGYTF. The CDR3, as DNA: TGTGCCAGCAGCTTAAATGGGAAGGGCTATGGCTACACCTTC.

In its sample, this clonotype was seen many times. V gene TRBV29-1 combines with J gene TRBJ2-3; D may be TRBD1 (6 bases). V was cut by 7 bases and J by 6 bases, with 11 bases left in between. The CDR3 length is 11 residues. CDR1 SQVTM and CDR2 ANQGSEA come from the germline V gene. CDR3 DNA: TGCAGCGACGGACAGTTGGATACGCAGTATTTT. Translation: CSDGQLDTQYF.

By share, this clonotype ranks as medium-sized. The chain uses TRBV29-1 and TRBJ2-1; D assignment may be TRBD1 or TRBD2 (5 bases each). V lost 7 bases and J lost 7, with 32 bases in between. Germline V gene data show CDR1 as SQVTM and CDR2 as ANQGSEA. The CDR3 has 18 residues. The CDR3 loop reads CSAKNGVRAGAERNEQFF. The CDR3 DNA reads as TGCAGCGCAAAGAACGGGGTCCGAGCCGGGGCCGAAAGAAATGAGCAGTTCTTC.

At least ten counts were recorded for this clonotype. The chain recombines TRBV4-3 with TRBJ1-2; D ambiguous. From germline, CDR1 is LGHNA and CDR2 YSLEER. The length of the CDR3 is 15 residues. Trimming cost V 0 bases and J 0 bases, with 8 bases left between them. CDR3 sequence: CASSQDIRSNYGYTF. In nucleotides, the CDR3 is TGCGCCAGCAGCCAAGATATTCGGTCTAACTATGGCTACACCTTC.

On this clonotype itself: Compared with germline, one end of the junction differs, possibly owing to a read error. The chain joins TRBV18 to TRBJ1-1; the match to TRBD1 covers 9 bases. The CDR3 runs to 15 residues. In germline, CDR1 is KGHSH, CDR2 LQKENI. CDR3 nucleotides: TGTGCCAGCTCACCTGGACAGGGGTCTAAGACTGAAGCGTTCTTT. Its protein is CASSPGQGSKTEAFF.

This clonotype was picked up many times. This chain connects TRBV28 to TRBJ1-1, with D perhaps matching TRBD1 (6 bases). The CDR3 loop spans 13 amino acids. Trimming took off 7 bases at V and 2 bases at J, with 11 bases between the two ends. The germline gives CDR1 MDHEN, CDR2 SYDVKM. Written as DNA, the CDR3 is TGTGCCAGCAAGGGGACACCCAACACTGAAGCTTTCTTT. It translates to CASKGTPNTEAFF. Using reference TRBV28 and TRBJ1-1 for the parts outside the CDR3, the full variable domain is DVKVTQSSRYLVKRTGEKVFLECVQDMDHENMFWYRQDPGLGLRLIYFSYDVKMKEKGDIPEGYSVSREKKERFSLILESASTNQTSMYLCASKGTPNTEAFFGQGTRLTVV.

This clonotype was picked up many times. The chain recombines TRBV5-1 with TRBJ1-4; D remains unclear. The germline V and J ends were trimmed by 0 bases and 2 bases, with 11 bases remaining between them. Germline V CDR1 and CDR2: SGHRS, YFSETQ. The CDR3 runs to 16 residues. CDR3 DNA sequence: TGCGCCAGCAGCTTGGCCGGAACAGTCACTAATGAAAAACTGTTTTTT. As protein: CASSLAGTVTNEKLFF.

This clonotype was counted at least ten times. V usage is TRBV6-1 and J usage is TRBJ1-1; 10 nucleotides agree with TRBD1. The length of the CDR3 is 17 residues. J lost 6 bases, V lost 5 bases, and 15 bases had no gene match. Germline V lookup: CDR1 MNHNS, CDR2 SASEGT. In DNA, the CDR3 is TGTGCCAGCAGTAAGTCCCGGGACAGGGGTAGAGGCGCTGAAGCTTTCTTT. It specifies CASSKSRDRGRGAEAFF.

This clonotype was observed many times. J is TRBJ2-5 and V is TRBV20-1, with D uncertain. V dropped 2 bases and J dropped 2 bases, with 6 bases sitting between them. CDR1 and CDR2 (germline): DFQATT, SNEGSKA (reference sequence). The CDR3 has 12 amino acids. This CDR3 is CSARRGQETQYF. The CDR3 region has the DNA TGCAGTGCTAGACGCGGTCAAGAGACCCAGTACTTC.

The table lists this clonotype with many counts. The chain combines TRBV24-1 with TRBJ2-5, with 10 bases fitting TRBD1. Germline V lookup: CDR1 KGHDR, CDR2 SFDVKD. This CDR3 has 15 residues. J gave up 5 bases and V 4 bases, and 6 bases lay outside the gene matches. CDR3 coding DNA: TGTGCCACCAGTGAAGGGGACAGGGGCTCGGAGACCCAGTACTTC. Translated, it gives CATSEGDRGSETQYF.

Many counts were recorded for this clonotype. The chain carries TRBV4-3 and TRBJ2-2; D uncertain. The CDR3 covers 14 residues. Germline V gene data show CDR1 as LGHNA and CDR2 as YSLEER. V was cut by 1 base and J by 5 bases, with 8 bases left in between. CDR3 DNA sequence: TGCGCCAGCAGCCAAGCGGTCCCGACCGGGGAGCTGTTTTTT. Protein: CASSQAVPTGELFF.

This clonotype is deemed medium-sized. This rearrangement joins TRBV5-1 to TRBJ2-7; D gene ambiguous. The CDR3 sequence is 15 residues long. CDR1 is SGHRS and CDR2 is YFSETQ in the germline V gene. V was pared by 0 bases and J by 2 bases, with 12 bases between. In DNA form, the CDR3 reads TGCGCCAGCAGCTTGGTTGGCGGCGGACCCTACGAGCAGTACTTC. Translated, it gives CASSLVGGGPYEQYF.

This clonotype appeared many times. This chain links TRBV12-3 or TRBV12-4 with TRBJ1-5; D remains unclear. The CDR3 length is 15 residues. The V gene lost 1 base and the J gene lost 2 bases, with 9 bases spanning the gap. Written as DNA, the CDR3 is TGTGCCAGCAGTTTAGGGGCGGATGGCAATCAGCCCCAGCATTTT. This gives the protein CASSLGADGNQPQHF.